The 5 T cell receptor beta chains in this list originate from one sample, sequenced in a study of cytomegalovirus exposure and HLA in healthy donors. It was with 60 Vbeta and 13 Jbeta primers that the PCR ran. Libraries were prepared by immunoSEQ multiplex PCR; TCRdb keeps only in-frame clonotypes and omits some of them. The sample shows about 110,000 clones, roughly 80% of them seen only once. Source material: PBMCs. All receptors come from a female donor in good health and CMV-seropositive.

This clone was detected only once. In DNA form, the CDR3 reads TGTGCCAGCAGCTTATGGGCCGGGGATCAGCCCCAGCATTTT. Its protein product is CASSLWAGDQPQHF. The chain is built from TRBV7-2 and TRBJ1-5; D is unclear. V lost 2 bases to trimming and J lost 5 bases, with 10 bases between them. Germline CDR1 and CDR2: SGHTA and FQGNSA. CDR3 size: 14 residues.

This chain uses TRBV7-9 with TRBJ1-1, with no clear D. V was trimmed by 6 bases and J by 2 bases, leaving 16 bases between them. Per germline, CDR1 SEHNR and CDR2 FQNEAQ (reference sequence). This CDR3 has 15 residues. The CDR3 loop reads CASRVGETINTEAFF. Written as DNA, the CDR3 is TGTGCCAGCAGGGTGGGAGAGACCATTAACACTGAAGCTTTCTTT.

The rearrangement links TRBV30 to TRBJ2-5; tentatively, D is TRBD2 (5 bases). In germline, CDR1 is GTSNPN, CDR2 SVGIG (reference sequence). The CDR3 has 14 amino acids. V lost 4 bases to trimming and J lost 4 bases, with 16 bases between them. CDR3: CAWKRAWELETQYF. CDR3 DNA: TGTGCCTGGAAGAGAGCTTGGGAGTTAGAGACCCAGTACTTC.

The rearrangement links TRBV27 to TRBJ1-1; D unclear. Germline assignment: CDR1 MNHEY and CDR2 SMNVEV (reference sequence). V was cut by 2 bases and J by 5 bases, with 18 bases left in between. The CDR3 consists of 16 residues. The CDR3 DNA reads TGTGCCAGCAGTTTAGGAAGGGTGGCGAGGAGGACTGAAGCTTTCTTT. Translation: CASSLGRVARRTEAFF.

The chain has TRBV6-5 and TRBJ1-2, with D perhaps TRBD1 (6 bases). This CDR3 comprises 14 residues. The germline CDR1 and CDR2 sequences are MNHEY and SVGAGI. V was pared by 0 bases and J by 6 bases, with 11 bases between. CDR3 nucleotides: TGTGCCAGCAGTTACTCGGGCAGGGACAATGGCTACACCTTC. The encoded protein is CASSYSGRDNGYTF.